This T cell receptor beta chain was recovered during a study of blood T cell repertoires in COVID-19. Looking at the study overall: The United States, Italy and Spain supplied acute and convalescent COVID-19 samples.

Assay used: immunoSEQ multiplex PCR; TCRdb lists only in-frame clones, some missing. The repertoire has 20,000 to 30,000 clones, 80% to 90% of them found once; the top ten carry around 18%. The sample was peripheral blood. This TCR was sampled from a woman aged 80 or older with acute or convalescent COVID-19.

Here the CDR3 DNA reads TGTGCCAGCAGCCGGACTAGCGGGGGGATAGGGGAGCTGTTTTTT. Protein sequence: CASSRTSGGIGELFF. The rearrangement joins TRBV9 to TRBJ2-2; 14 bases match TRBD2. Per germline, CDR1 SGDLS and CDR2 YYNGEE. The CDR3 covers 15 residues. J gave up 8 bases and V 4 bases, and 4 bases lay outside the gene matches.